This TCR beta chain is from a study of metastatic and nonmetastatic thyroid tumors (dated by TCRdb to the early 2020s). With respect to the entire study: Repertoires were compared across peripheral blood and tumor or nodule tissue samples from malignant and benign thyroid patients.

At the junction V is shortened by 4 bases and J by 6 bases; bases outside the gene matches: 6. Per the germline V gene, MNHEY is the CDR1 and SVGEGT is the CDR2. The CDR3, cysteine through phenylalanine, is 14 amino acids long. The DNA shown is the 42-base CDR3, in frame from base 1. Summary of the overall study and its limitations: In both blood and tumor samples, TCR beta diversity was reported to be significantly higher in malignant tumors than in benign nodules.

Receptor amplification or capture employed PCR. The reads were generated on an Illumina HiSeq 4000. High-throughput sequencing was used to profile the TCR beta-chain CDR3 region of each patient. As for the original processing: A classifier to discriminate distant-metastatic papillary thyroid cancer patients was built from CDR3 differences across clinicopathological groups. The Shannon index was used to assess repertoire diversity, and the Morisita-Horn index was used to assess tumor-blood repertoire similarity. TCRdb's own reprocessing of the public reads used fastp at Q25 and MiXCR and kept productive beta chains. The V and J calls reflect TCRdb's pipeline rather than the authors' work. The sample contains under 35,000 clones, less than 40% of them found a single time. The ten largest clonotypes hold roughly 20% of the sample. Details on this clone: Its cognate antigen has yet to be identified. There are no base qualities to consult, and no much larger clone falls within one base.

Before undergoing thyroid surgery, none of the patients had been given any kind of treatment. Using T-cell receptor beta sequencing, the researchers looked back retrospectively at clinical samples from patients, gathered between the early 2010s and the late 2010s. The source material was tumor tissue. The V and J genes are TRBV6-2 or TRBV6-3 and TRBJ2-7; TRBD2 lines up with 10 middle nucleotides. The TCR sequence derives from a female donor with papillary thyroid cancer or a benign thyroid nodule (not recorded which). Some clones in this sample may be carry-over from other donors' samples. The nucleotide sequence reads TGTGCCAGCAGTTCTAGCGGGAGAAGTGGCGAGCAGTACTTC. This yields the protein CASSSSGRSGEQYF.